This TCR beta chain was sequenced in a study of OX40 agonist ivuxolimab in advanced cancers. Across the whole study: Ivuxolimab is a fully human IgG2 antibody that activates OX40 (CD134). Hepatocellular carcinoma, melanoma, renal cell or head and neck cancer was diagnosed in the dose-escalation patients. In three patients, partial responses were observed, one with hepatocellular carcinoma and two with cutaneous melanoma.

With baseline, cycle 4 day 1, and cycle 7 day 1 as timepoints, blood was sampled. The method was immunoSEQ multiplex PCR; TCRdb's version includes in-frame clones alone and lacks a portion of them. The sample shows 90,000 to 95,000 clones, 80% to 90% of them seen only once. The CDR3 spans 14 residues. V lost 8 bases, J lost 7 bases, and 19 bases lay in between. Germline assignment: CDR1 MNHEY and CDR2 SMNVEV (reference sequence). The receptor comes from an adult with an advanced solid tumor such as melanoma, head and neck, liver or kidney cancer. The chain employs TRBV27 and TRBJ2-3, with D perhaps matching TRBD1 (6 bases). The material was CD4+ or CD8+ T cells sorted from blood, obtained in a trial of the OX40 agonist ivuxolimab. CDR3 nucleotide sequence: TGTGCCAGCGGAAACAGGGTACCTCTACATACGCAGTATTTT. It specifies CASGNRVPLHTQYF.